One sample yielded the 9 T cell receptor beta chains listed below, sequenced in a study of blood T cell repertoires in COVID-19. TCRdb's copy holds only in-frame clones and misses some; the assay was immunoSEQ multiplex PCR. The repertoire has 190,000 or so clones, just under 85% of them found once; the top ten carry 0.95%. Source material: peripheral blood. Receptors originate from a man between 60 and 70 years old with COVID-19, enrolled during active disease.

The J gene is TRBJ2-2, the V gene TRBV29-1, with 7 bases aligning to TRBD1. Looked up from germline, CDR1 is SQVTM and CDR2 is ANQGSEA. After removal of 7 bases from V and 1 base from J, the junction contained 3 bases not matched to a gene. The CDR3 spans 13 residues. CDR3 loop: CSADRENTGELFF. The CDR3 DNA follows: TGCAGCGCTGACAGGGAGAACACCGGGGAGCTGTTTTTT.

The J gene is TRBJ1-2, the V gene TRBV6-6, with 7 bases that match TRBD1. This CDR3 contains 13 residues. Trimming took 5 bases from V and 8 from J; bases not matched to a gene: 8. CDR1 is MNHNY, CDR2 SVGAGI, per germline (reference sequence). The CDR3 loop is CASSRDRAEGYTF. The CDR3 nucleotides read TGTGCCAGCAGTCGTGACAGGGCTGAGGGCTACACCTTC.

The rearrangement links TRBV3-1 (or the pseudogene TRBV3-2) to TRBJ1-2; D unresolved. Germline V CDR1 and CDR2: LGHDT, YNNKEL (reference sequence). V was cut by 4 bases and J by 1 base, with 4 bases left in between. The CDR3 loop spans 12 amino acids. The CDR3 here is CASSPNNYGYTF. In nucleotides, the CDR3 is TGTGCCAGCAGCCCCAATAACTATGGCTACACCTTC.

In its sample, this clone was seen once. The chain combines TRBV7-9 with TRBJ1-5, with D unresolved. The germline gives CDR1 SEHNR, CDR2 FQNEAQ (reference sequence). Deletions cut 1 base from V and 4 bases from J, with 5 bases between. This CDR3 spans 13 amino acids. This CDR3 reads CASSLGPNQPQHF. The CDR3 bases are TGTGCCAGCAGCTTAGGGCCAAATCAGCCCCAGCATTTT. Looking up the rest from reference TRBV7-9 and TRBJ1-5 gives the full variable domain: DTGVSQNPRHKITKRGQNVTFRCDPISEHNRLYWYRQTLGQGPEFLTYFQNEAQLEKSRLLSDRFSAERPKGSFSTLEIQRTEQGDSAMYLCASSLGPNQPQHFGDGTRLSIL.

The chain has TRBV3-1 (or the pseudogene TRBV3-2) and TRBJ1-1; D call uncertain. Looked up from germline, CDR1 is LGHDT and CDR2 is YNNKEL (reference sequence). The CDR3 covers 13 residues. Trimming shortened V by 5 bases and J by 5 bases, and 12 bases separated the two germline ends. The CDR3 spells CASSGWGGTEAFF. Written as DNA, the CDR3 is TGTGCCAGCAGCGGGTGGGGAGGGACTGAAGCTTTCTTT.

The gene calls are TRBV6-6 and TRBJ1-2; 8 bases line up with TRBD1. Germline V gives CDR1 MNHNY, CDR2 SVGAGI (reference sequence). This CDR3 comprises 15 residues. The V gene end was trimmed by 0 bases and the J gene end by 4 bases; junction bases not matched to a gene: 4. CDR3 region: CASSYSNRGVYGYTF. The CDR3 coding sequence is TGTGCCAGCAGTTACTCGAACAGGGGGGTCTATGGCTACACCTTC.

The chain carries TRBV19 and TRBJ2-3, with unresolved D. Trimming stripped 7 bases from V and 8 bases from J, with 16 bases between. Germline values: CDR1 LNHDA, CDR2 SQIVND (reference sequence). There are 13 residues in the CDR3. This chain's CDR3 is CASTPDRRLTQYF. As DNA, the CDR3 is TGTGCCAGTACCCCCGACCGCCGACTTACGCAGTATTTT.

This chain uses TRBV9 with TRBJ1-4; perhaps TRBD1 as D (5 bases). V lost 0 bases and J 7 bases, leaving 10 bases between the germline ends. Germline-derived CDR1 and CDR2 are SGDLS and YYNGEE. The CDR3 extends over 14 amino acids. Written as DNA, the CDR3 is TGTGCCAGCAGCGTAGCCGGGGGGAGTGAAAAACTGTTTTTT. This sequence encodes CASSVAGGSEKLFF. The full variable domain, completed using reference TRBV9 and TRBJ1-4, is DSGVTQTPKHLITATGQRVTLRCSPRSGDLSVYWYQQSLDQGLQFLIQYYNGEERAKGNILERFSAQQFPDLHSELNLSSLELGDSALYFCASSVAGGSEKLFFGSGTQLSVL.

This chain uses TRBV9 with TRBJ2-4, with 8 bases aligning to TRBD2. The CDR3 covers 16 residues. With 4 bases clipped from V and 0 bases from J, the junction kept 6 bases outside the gene matches. Germline V lookup: CDR1 SGDLS, CDR2 YYNGEE. CDR3 sequence (DNA): TGTGCCAGCAGCCCCCCCAGCGGGGGAGCCAAAAACATTCAGTACTTC. Translation gives CASSPPSGGAKNIQYF.